This entry lists 27 T cell receptor beta chains sequenced from one sample in a study of blood T cell repertoires in COVID-19. Here immunoSEQ multiplex PCR was the method, and the copy in TCRdb shows in-frame clones only, minus some. Of just over 75,000 clones listed, around nine tenths are singletons. Sequenced input: peripheral blood. The receptor set was obtained from a woman over 75 with active or convalescent COVID-19.

V is TRBV10-3 and J is TRBJ1-5, with 7 positions matching TRBD1. Germline loops: CDR1 ENHRY, CDR2 SYGVKD. The CDR3 covers 14 residues. With V trimmed by 3 bases and J by 6 bases, 5 bases remained unmatched. CDR3 sequence reads: CAISERGGGQPQHF. The CDR3 DNA reads as TGTGCCATCAGTGAACGAGGGGGCGGTCAGCCCCAGCATTTT.

The chain joins TRBV11-2 to TRBJ2-7; TRBD1 matches at 8 bases. The germline V gene has CDR1 SGHAT and CDR2 FQNNGV. This CDR3 comprises 15 residues. Trimming removed 0 bases from V and 6 bases from J; junction bases left unmatched: 7. The CDR3 nucleotides read TGTGCCAGCAGCTTAGATTGGTCAGGGGGCGGCGAGCAGTACTTC. Protein: CASSLDWSGGGEQYF.

This clone was counted once. The rearrangement links TRBV27 to TRBJ1-6; the D gene is possibly TRBD1 (5 bases). The CDR3 runs to 14 residues. Germline assignment: CDR1 MNHEY and CDR2 SMNVEV (reference sequence). V was shortened by 5 bases and J by 6 bases, with 11 bases between the two germline ends. The CDR3, as DNA: TGTGCCAGCAGTACGACAGCGATTAATTCACCCCTCCACTTT. This encodes CASSTTAINSPLHF.

The V and J genes are TRBV4-1 and TRBJ2-3, with D maybe TRBD2 (6 bases). Germline CDR1 MGHRA, CDR2 YSYEKL. The CDR3 has 15 residues. V shed 1 base and J shed 4 bases, with 12 bases lying between them. The CDR3 loop reads CASSQGGLLADTQYF. For the CDR3, the DNA is TGCGCCAGCAGCCAAGGGGGACTGCTCGCAGATACGCAGTATTTT.

V usage is TRBV2 and J usage is TRBJ2-7; 10 bases are shared with TRBD2. Germline V gene lookup returns CDR1 SNHLY and CDR2 FYNNEI. The CDR3 length is 15 residues. The V and J ends lost 1 base and 7 bases, in that order; junction bases with no gene match: 7. The CDR3 reads CASSEGLAGVVEQYF. Written as DNA, the CDR3 is TGTGCCAGCAGTGAAGGACTAGCGGGTGTGGTTGAGCAGTACTTC.

V gene TRBV7-2 combines with J gene TRBJ2-7; 8 nucleotides match TRBD2. From germline, CDR1 is SGHTA and CDR2 FQGNSA. The CDR3 runs 15 residues. V was pared by 1 base and J by 4 bases, with 6 bases of the junction left unmatched. The CDR3 DNA is TGTGCCAGCAGCTTAGTGGGTAGCGGGGTTTACGAGCAGTACTTC. Translated, it gives CASSLVGSGVYEQYF.

The V call is TRBV6-5, the J call TRBJ1-2, with TRBD1 matching 8 bases. This CDR3 is 13 amino acids long. V gave up 6 bases and J gave up 3 bases; unmatched junction bases: 3. CDR1 and CDR2 (germline): MNHEY, SVGAGI. The DNA of the CDR3 is TGTGCCAGCAGGGGACAGGTGCACTATGGCTACACCTTC. This sequence encodes CASRGQVHYGYTF.

The gene calls are TRBV6-5 and TRBJ1-4, with D possibly being TRBD1 (5 bases). Trimming removed 2 bases at V and 2 bases at J, with 6 bases between. The CDR3 is made up of 14 amino acids. Germline V gene sequence: CDR1 MNHEY, CDR2 SVGAGI. The CDR3 reads CASSYGTTNEKLFF. The CDR3 bases are TGTGCCAGCAGTTACGGGACTACTAATGAAAAACTGTTTTTT.

The J gene is TRBJ2-7, the V gene TRBV6-5; 7 bases agree with TRBD1. Trimming took 9 bases from V and 2 from J; bases not matched to a gene: 10. Per germline, CDR1 MNHEY and CDR2 SVGAGI. CDR3 length equals 14 residues. This CDR3 is CASTQGVPPYEQYF. CDR3 sequence (DNA): TGTGCCAGTACCCAGGGGGTCCCCCCCTACGAGCAGTACTTC.

The chain links TRBV4-1 to TRBJ2-6, with TRBD1 matching 11 bases. This CDR3 comprises 17 residues. Per the germline V gene, CDR1 is MGHRA and CDR2 is YSYEKL. J gave up 2 bases and V 5 bases, and 5 bases lay outside the gene matches. The CDR3 nucleotides read TGCGCCAGCAGCGGACGGGACAGGGGGGCTGGGGCCAACGTCCTGACTTTC. Translated, it gives CASSGRDRGAGANVLTF.

The chain couples TRBV7-2 to TRBJ2-7; 7 bases are a match to TRBD2. There are 14 residues in the CDR3. The germline gives CDR1 SGHTA, CDR2 FQGNSA. V gave up 5 bases and J gave up 9 bases; unmatched junction bases: 13. The CDR3 sequence is CASSPSGSGQGQYF. The CDR3 nucleotides are TGTGCCAGCAGCCCCTCGGGTAGCGGGCAAGGGCAGTACTTC.

The chain has TRBV11-1 and TRBJ1-1, with D possibly TRBD1 on 6 matching bases. This CDR3 is built from 14 residues. Germline V gene data show CDR1 as SGHAT and CDR2 as FQDESV (reference sequence). V lost 4 bases and J 0 bases, leaving 9 bases between the germline ends. CDR3 protein: CASSSGTMNTEAFF. The CDR3 DNA sequence: TGTGCCAGCAGCTCCGGGACAATGAACACTGAAGCTTTCTTT.

The CDR3 sequence is CASSPAGVVETQYF. CDR3 in DNA: TGTGCCAGTAGTCCAGCGGGAGTTGTGGAGACCCAGTACTTC. The rearrangement links TRBV19 to TRBJ2-5; 8 bases agree with TRBD2. With 5 bases clipped from V and 5 bases from J, the junction kept 7 bases outside the gene matches. Germline lookup yields CDR1 LNHDA and CDR2 SQIVND (reference sequence). CDR3 size: 14 residues.

The CDR3 spells CASRGGLLFSPLHF. CDR3 nucleotides: TGTGCCAGCAGGGGGGGGCTACTCTTTTCACCCCTCCACTTT. V and J are TRBV2 and TRBJ1-6, with D tentatively TRBD1 (6 bases). This CDR3 is built from 14 residues. Germline values: CDR1 SNHLY, CDR2 FYNNEI. Trimming pared 6 bases from V and 9 bases from J, leaving 15 bases between.

The chain joins TRBV5-1 to TRBJ2-1; 10 bases are a match to TRBD2. Trimming at V came to 5 bases and at J to 7 bases, leaving 6 bases not matched to a gene. CDR1 is SGHRS and CDR2 is YFSETQ in the germline V gene. This CDR3 has 14 amino acids. The CDR3 is CASSLGSGRNEQFF. The CDR3 coding sequence is TGCGCCAGCAGTCTCGGTAGCGGGAGGAATGAGCAGTTCTTC.

This chain links TRBV7-9 with TRBJ2-2; 9 nucleotides align to TRBD1. The CDR3 spans 15 residues. Germline CDR1 SEHNR, CDR2 FQNEAQ (reference sequence). V shed 6 bases and J 4 bases; nucleotides not matched to a gene: 6. The CDR3 sequence is CASSSRTGVTGELFF. The CDR3 DNA reads TGTGCCAGCAGTTCGCGGACAGGGGTCACCGGGGAGCTGTTTTTT.

The chain links TRBV3-1 (or the pseudogene TRBV3-2) to TRBJ2-2, with TRBD2 identical over 10 bases. This CDR3 is 16 amino acids long. The V gene's germline CDR1 is LGHDT and CDR2 YNNKEL (reference sequence). With 2 bases clipped from V and 4 bases from J, the junction kept 4 bases outside the gene matches. The CDR3 DNA reads as TGTGCCAGCAGCCAAAGAGCGGGAGGGGGCACCGGGGAGCTGTTTTTT. This codes for CASSQRAGGGTGELFF.

The chain joins TRBV30 to TRBJ1-3; possibly TRBD1 for D (6 bases). Germline V CDR1 and CDR2: GTSNPN, SVGIG (reference sequence). This CDR3 contains 12 residues. Trimming cost V 3 bases and J 4 bases, with 7 bases left between them. The CDR3 sequence: CAWSGQGNTIYF. CDR3 in DNA: TGTGCCTGGAGCGGACAGGGAAACACCATATATTTT.

CDR3 bases: TGTGCCAGCGGGCTGGGCAGTAGCACAGATACGCAGTATTTT. This gives the protein CASGLGSSTDTQYF. This chain uses TRBV27 with TRBJ2-3; D is unclear. The CDR3 covers 14 residues. Trimming left V 8 bases short and J 0 bases short, with 12 bases between. Germline lookup yields CDR1 MNHEY and CDR2 SMNVEV (reference sequence).

In its sample, this clone ranks as medium-sized (0.01 to 0.1%). The chain uses TRBV29-1 and TRBJ2-1; TRBD2 might be the D (5 bases). The germline CDR1 and CDR2 sequences are SQVTM and ANQGSEA. Trimming stripped 0 bases from V and 4 bases from J, with 16 bases between. CDR3 length: 16 amino acids. The CDR3: CSVEERASGRYNEQFF. The CDR3 DNA reads as TGCAGCGTTGAAGAGCGCGCCAGCGGTAGATACAATGAGCAGTTCTTC.

CDR3 amino acids: CASSVVGGREQYF. The CDR3, as DNA: TGTGCCAGCAGCGTAGTAGGTGGGCGAGAGCAGTACTTC. This rearrangement joins TRBV9 to TRBJ2-7; D is undetermined. The CDR3 is 13 residues long. The V gene's germline CDR1 is SGDLS and CDR2 YYNGEE. The germline V and J ends were trimmed by 0 bases and 7 bases, with 11 bases remaining between them.

V is TRBV6-2 or TRBV6-3 and J is TRBJ2-3, with 12 bases identical to TRBD2. J gave up 4 bases and V 2 bases, and 19 bases lay outside the gene matches. Germline assignment: CDR1 MNHEY and CDR2 SVGEGT. The CDR3 length is 21 residues. CDR3 sequence reads: CASSYTKSSGGAYSQADTQYF. CDR3 DNA: TGTGCCAGCAGTTACACCAAATCTAGCGGGGGGGCCTACTCTCAAGCAGATACGCAGTATTTT.

The CDR3 DNA follows: TGCGCCAGCAGCTCTTACCCGGGACAGGGGGAAAAACTGTTTTTT. It encodes CASSSYPGQGEKLFF. V is TRBV5-1 and J is TRBJ1-4; 10 positions agree with TRBD1. Losses at the gene ends were 3 bases for V and 8 bases for J; bases not matched to a gene: 7. CDR1 and CDR2 from the germline V gene are SGHRS and YFSETQ. The CDR3 runs to 15 residues.

J is TRBJ2-4 and V is TRBV15, with 8 bases matching TRBD2. Germline V CDR1 and CDR2: LNHNV, YYDKDF (reference sequence). The CDR3 consists of 17 residues. V gave up 1 base and J gave up 2 bases; unmatched junction bases: 7. The chain's CDR3 is CATSRAGTGGPKNIQYF. The CDR3 DNA reads as TGTGCCACCAGCAGAGCTGGAACGGGAGGGCCCAAAAACATTCAGTACTTC.

This clone was detected only once. The rearrangement uses TRBV18 and TRBJ2-5, with 7 positions matching TRBD1. Looked up from germline, CDR1 is KGHSH and CDR2 is LQKENI. The trim removed 8 bases at V and 5 bases at J, leaving 8 bases unmatched. The length of the CDR3 is 13 residues. The CDR3 sequence: CASQQGPGETQYF. Here the CDR3 DNA reads TGTGCCAGCCAACAGGGGCCGGGGGAGACCCAGTACTTC.

This sequence joins TRBV7-2 and TRBJ2-2; TRBD1 agrees at 7 bases. The V gene's germline CDR1 is SGHTA and CDR2 FQGNSA. The length of the CDR3 is 17 residues. Germline trimming cut 3 bases from V and 4 bases from J; bases unmatched to any gene: 11. CDR3 nucleotide sequence: TGTGCCAGCAGCTTCCAATTCACAGGGGCGGGCACCGGGGAGCTGTTTTTT. It yields the protein CASSFQFTGAGTGELFF.

The chain carries TRBV28 and TRBJ1-6; the match to TRBD1 covers 9 bases. The junction had 6 bases not matched to a gene; V was cut back by 10 bases and J by 8 bases. Germline assignment: CDR1 MDHEN and CDR2 SYDVKM. This CDR3 has 13 residues. The CDR3 nucleotides read TGTGCCACCCTGGGACAGGGCGATTCACCCCTCCACTTT. The encoded protein is CATLGQGDSPLHF.